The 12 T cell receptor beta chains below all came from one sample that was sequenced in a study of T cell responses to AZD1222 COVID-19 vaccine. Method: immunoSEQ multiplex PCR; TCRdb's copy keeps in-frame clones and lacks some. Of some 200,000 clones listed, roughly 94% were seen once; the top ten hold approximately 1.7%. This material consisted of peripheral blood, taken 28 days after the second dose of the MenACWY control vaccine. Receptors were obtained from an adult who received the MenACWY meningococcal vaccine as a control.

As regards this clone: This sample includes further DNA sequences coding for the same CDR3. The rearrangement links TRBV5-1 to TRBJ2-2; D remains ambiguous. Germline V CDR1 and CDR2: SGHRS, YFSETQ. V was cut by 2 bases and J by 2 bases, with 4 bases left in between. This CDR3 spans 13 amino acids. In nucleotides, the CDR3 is TGCGCCAGCAGCTTAAGAAACACCGGGGAGCTGTTTTTT. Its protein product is CASSLRNTGELFF.

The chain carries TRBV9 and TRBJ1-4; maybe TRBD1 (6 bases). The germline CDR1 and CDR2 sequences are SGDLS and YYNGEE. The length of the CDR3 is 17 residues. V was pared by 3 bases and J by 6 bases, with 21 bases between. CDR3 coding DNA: TGTGCCAGCAGCGGTGGTGGATCGGGGGCGATATATGAAAAACTGTTTTTT. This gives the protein CASSGGGSGAIYEKLFF.

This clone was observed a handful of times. CDR3 nucleotides: TGCGCCAGCAGCTTGATGGGGGGGCCCACCTACGAGCAGTACTTC. Encoded protein: CASSLMGGPTYEQYF. The V call is TRBV5-1, the J call TRBJ2-7; a possible D gene is TRBD2 (7 bases). The CDR3 has 15 amino acids. Germline CDR1 reads SGHRS; CDR2 reads YFSETQ. Trimming took 1 base from V and 2 from J, leaving 13 bases between them.

CDR3: CASSFPTGTGNEQYF. The CDR3 bases are TGTGCCAGCAGCTTTCCCACCGGGACAGGGAACGAGCAGTACTTC. The chain links TRBV11-2 to TRBJ2-7, with 9 bases identical to TRBD1. The CDR3 is 15 residues long. V dropped 3 bases and J dropped 5; count of bases not matched to a gene: 8. CDR1 is SGHAT, CDR2 FQNNGV, per germline.

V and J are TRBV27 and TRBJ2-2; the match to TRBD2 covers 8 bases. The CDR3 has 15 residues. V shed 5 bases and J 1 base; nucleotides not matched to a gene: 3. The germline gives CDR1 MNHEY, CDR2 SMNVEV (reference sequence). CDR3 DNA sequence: TGTGCCAGCAGTATCCTAGCGGGGAACACCGGGGAGCTGTTTTTT. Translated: CASSILAGNTGELFF.

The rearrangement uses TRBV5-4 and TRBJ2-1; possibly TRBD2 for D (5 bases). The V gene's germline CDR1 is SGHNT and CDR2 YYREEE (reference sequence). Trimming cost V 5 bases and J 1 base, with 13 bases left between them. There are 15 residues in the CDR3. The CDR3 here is CASRPAASSYNEQFF. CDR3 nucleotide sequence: TGTGCCAGCAGACCAGCGGCTAGTTCCTACAATGAGCAGTTCTTC. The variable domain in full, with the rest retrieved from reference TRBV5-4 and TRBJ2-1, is ETGVTQSPTHLIKTRGQQVTLRCSSQSGHNTVSWYQQALGQGPQFIFQYYREEENGRGNFPPRFSGLQFPNYSSELNVNALELDDSALYLCASRPAASSYNEQFFGPGTRLTVL.

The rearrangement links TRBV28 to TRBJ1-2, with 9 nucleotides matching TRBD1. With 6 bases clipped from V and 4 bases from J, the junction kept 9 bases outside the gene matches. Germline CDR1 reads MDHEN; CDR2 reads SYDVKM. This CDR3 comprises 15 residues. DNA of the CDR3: TGTGCCAGCAGCCCCCTCCGGGACAGGGTCTATGGCTACACCTTC. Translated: CASSPLRDRVYGYTF.

CDR3 loop: CASSLASGVSGTGELFF. CDR3 DNA: TGCGCCAGCAGCTTGGCTAGCGGGGTCTCGGGAACCGGGGAGCTGTTTTTT. The chain carries TRBV5-1 and TRBJ2-2; 9 bases match TRBD2. The CDR3 spans 17 residues. J lost 5 bases, V lost 0 bases, and 8 bases had no gene match. The germline CDR1 and CDR2 sequences are SGHRS and YFSETQ. The full variable domain, in which reference TRBV5-1 and TRBJ2-2 provide the parts outside the CDR3, is KAGVTQTPRYLIKTRGQQVTLSCSPISGHRSVSWYQQTPGQGLQFLFEYFSETQRNKGNFPGRFSGRQFSNSRSEMNVSTLELGDSALYLCASSLASGVSGTGELFFGEGSRLTVL.

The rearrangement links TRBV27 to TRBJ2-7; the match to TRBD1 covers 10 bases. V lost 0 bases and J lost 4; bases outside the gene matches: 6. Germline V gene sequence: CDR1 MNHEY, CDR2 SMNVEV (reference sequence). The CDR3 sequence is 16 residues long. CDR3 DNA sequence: TGTGCCAGCAGTTTATCAATGGGGGACAGGGGTTACGAGCAGTACTTC. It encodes CASSLSMGDRGYEQYF.

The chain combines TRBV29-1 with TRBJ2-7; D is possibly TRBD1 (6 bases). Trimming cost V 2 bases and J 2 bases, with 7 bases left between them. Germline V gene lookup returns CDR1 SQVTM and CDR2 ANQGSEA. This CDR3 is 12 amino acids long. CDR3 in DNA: TGCAGCGTTGAAACAGGGACCTACGAGCAGTACTTC. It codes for CSVETGTYEQYF.

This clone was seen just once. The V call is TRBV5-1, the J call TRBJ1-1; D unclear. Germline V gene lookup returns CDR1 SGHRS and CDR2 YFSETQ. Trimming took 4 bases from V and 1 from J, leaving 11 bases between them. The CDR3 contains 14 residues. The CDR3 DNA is TGCGCCAGCAGCACTATGGTGGGGAACACTGAAGCTTTCTTT. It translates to CASSTMVGNTEAFF. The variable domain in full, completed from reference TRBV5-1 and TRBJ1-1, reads KAGVTQTPRYLIKTRGQQVTLSCSPISGHRSVSWYQQTPGQGLQFLFEYFSETQRNKGNFPGRFSGRQFSNSRSEMNVSTLELGDSALYLCASSTMVGNTEAFFGQGTRLTVV.

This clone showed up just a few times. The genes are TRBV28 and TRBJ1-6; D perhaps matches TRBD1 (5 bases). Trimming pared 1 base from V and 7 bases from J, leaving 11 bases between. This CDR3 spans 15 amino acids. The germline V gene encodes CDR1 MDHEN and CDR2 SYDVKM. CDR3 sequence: CASSLSGGGNSPLHF. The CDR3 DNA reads TGTGCCAGCAGTTTATCGGGGGGTGGGAATTCACCCCTCCACTTT.